This TCR beta chain was obtained from a study of blood T cell repertoires in COVID-19. This clone was recorded a few times. The protocol was immunoSEQ multiplex PCR, while the TCRdb copy is restricted to in-frame clones and leaves out a portion. The sample has some 100,000 clones, about 79% seen once; the top ten hold roughly 8.2%. Trimming took 4 bases from V and 5 from J, leaving 14 bases between them. Germline V gene sequence: CDR1 GTSNPN, CDR2 SVGIG (reference sequence). This CDR3 has 13 residues. V usage is TRBV30 and J usage is TRBJ1-2; maybe TRBD1 (6 bases). Material for sequencing was peripheral blood. The receptor comes from a woman aged 80 or older with active or convalescent COVID-19. The CDR3 is CAWTLMGAYGYTF. For the CDR3, the DNA is TGTGCCTGGACCCTAATGGGGGCGTATGGCTACACCTTC.